This T cell receptor (beta chain) was captured in a study of blood T cells in healthy people across ages. Germline lookup yields CDR1 SQVTM and CDR2 ANQGSEA. V lost 6 bases to trimming and J lost 3 bases; unmatched junction nucleotides: 0. The CDR3 spans 12 residues. This clonotype was observed a few times. Primed by a sample-barcoded 5' primer and a J-beta primer mix, a second PCR proceeded for about 6 to 11 cycles. TCRdb processed the 5' RACE reads anew with MiXCR; each CDR3 protein has one entry. This table holds about 680,000 distinct CDR3 sequences, about 52% found once. The receptor's source is a woman between 55 and 75 years old in good health. The sequenced sample consisted of blood. This chain joins TRBV29-1 and TRBJ2-3, with TRBD1 matching 10 bases. The CDR3 sequence is CSVGQGTDTQYF. The CDR3 coding sequence is TGCAGCGTGGGACAGGGGACAGATACGCAGTATTTT.